This T cell receptor (beta chain) was documented in a study of blood T cell repertoires in COVID-19. Turning to the study itself: Samples taken during acute and convalescent COVID-19 were collected in the United States, Italy and Spain. PBMCs, B-cell-depleted T cells, or T cells were the source of the cDNA or gDNA that made up the material.

V shed 1 base and J 0 bases; nucleotides not matched to a gene: 2. The CDR3 is 16 amino acids. Germline V gene lookup returns CDR1 KGHSH and CDR2 LQKENI. Authors' data handling: Scientists estimated how many nucleated cells there were by amplifying reference gene primers. Assay used: immunoSEQ multiplex PCR; TCRdb lists only in-frame clones, some missing. The D gene and trimming were derived from the DNA, and the V and J assignments and clone size from that table. The sample has about 18,000 clones; 91% are singletons. The sequence derives from a human donor in a cohort sampled during active COVID-19. Sequencing was done on a sample of peripheral blood. The J gene is TRBJ2-1, the V gene TRBV18, with 8 positions matching TRBD1. This chain's CDR3 is CASSPRQGSSYNEQFF. The CDR3 DNA follows: TGTGCCAGCTCACCACGACAGGGGAGCTCCTACAATGAGCAGTTCTTC.